This TCR beta chain derives from a study of T cell repertoires in cytomegalovirus infection. Study at large: Alongside well-studied HLA-B-restricted CMV epitopes, recently identified HLA-C-restricted CMV epitopes were also used. Indications came from public TCR beta signatures; they pointed to CMV infection and to a matching HLA type. Study-level findings and limits: The ex vivo response was dominated by HLA-C-restricted CMV-specific TCR beta clonotypes. Totalled public TCR beta family frequency picked out people who carried CMV plus the relevant HLA.

The CDR3 is 14 amino acids. Germline lookup yields CDR1 DFQATT and CDR2 SNEGSKA (reference sequence). The V and J ends lost 5 bases and 4 bases respectively, with 17 bases between them. A single record per CDR3 protein comes from TCRdb applying MiXCR to the reads. Of about 120,000 distinct CDR3 sequences in the sample, about 33% were seen once. Comment on this clonotype: Its specificity is unknown.

The specimen comprised CD8+ T cells from cultured PBMCs, sampled from culture after CMV antigen stimulation. The chain combines TRBV20-1 with TRBJ1-2; D is perhaps TRBD1 (5 bases). The receptor was isolated from a human donor in good health (CMV status not recorded). Some clones in this sample may be carry-over from other donors' samples. CDR3 DNA sequence: TGCAGTGCTCACACCCGGGACCGCATCTATGGCTACACCTTC. Its protein is CSAHTRDRIYGYTF.